The clone carrying this TCR beta chain was picked up a small number of times. The data were obtained in a study of blood T cells in healthy people across ages. A sample-barcoded 5' primer and a J-beta primer mix were used in a second PCR of about 7 to 12 cycles. TCRdb fed the 5' RACE reads into MiXCR, producing one record per CDR3 protein. Here the sample spans 800,000 or so distinct CDR3 sequences, roughly 25% being singletons. Germline values: CDR1 KGHDR, CDR2 SFDVKD. Trimming removed 7 bases from V and 6 bases from J; junction bases left unmatched: 6. The CDR3 contains 13 residues. These same data were also listed under a study on T cells of mothers and their children.

The material sequenced was blood. The rearrangement joins TRBV24-1 to TRBJ2-7; 9 nucleotides line up with TRBD2. The receptor comes from a boy between 5 and 17 years old in good health. The CDR3 protein is CATSAGLAREQYF. The CDR3 coding sequence is TGTGCCACCAGCGCCGGACTAGCGCGCGAGCAGTACTTC.